These T cell receptor beta chains were read from a single sample in a study of T cells in narcolepsy. The method was immunoSEQ multiplex PCR; TCRdb's version includes in-frame clones alone and lacks a portion of them. The table lists some 30,000 clones, over 80% of them singletons, with approximately 1% in the top ten. The sample consisted of memory (CD45RA-) CD4+ T cells from blood. These receptor sequences come from a human donor in good health. CDR3s include the opening cysteine and the closing phenylalanine or tryptophan. The D gene is left open where the match is weak. Not all rows give a size; the values are once, few, many and, for expanded clones, a class.

V: TRBV4-2; size: once; D: TRBD2; J: TRBJ2-7; CDR3: CASSHGLAYEQYF; DNA: TGTGCCAGCAGCCACGGACTAGCCTACGAGCAGTACTTC
V: TRBV6-1; size: .; D: .; J: TRBJ1-1; CDR3: CAGDGGWNTEAFF; DNA: TGTGCCGGGGATGGGGGATGGAACACTGAAGCTTTCTTT
V: TRBV4-1; size: .; D: .; J: TRBJ1-2; CDR3: CASSQGTRKDGYTF; DNA: TGCGCCAGCAGCCAAGGGACAAGGAAAGATGGCTACACCTTC
V: TRBV18; size: once; D: .; J: TRBJ1-1; CDR3: CASSFGPSNTEAFF; DNA: TGTGCCAGCTCATTTGGACCGTCGAACACTGAAGCTTTCTTT
V: TRBV21-1; size: few; D: .; J: TRBJ2-3; CDR3: CASSKPGTSGSTDTQYF; DNA: TGTGCCAGCAGCAAACCCGGGACTAGCGGAAGCACAGATACGCAGTATTTT
V: TRBV7-2; size: .; D: .; J: TRBJ1-3; CDR3: CASSLGGSGNTIYF; DNA: TGTGCCAGCAGCTTAGGAGGCTCTGGAAACACCATATATTTT
V: TRBV5-1; size: .; D: .; J: TRBJ2-5; CDR3: CASSPRGRRETQYF; DNA: TGCGCCAGCAGCCCTCGGGGGCGACGAGAGACCCAGTACTTC
V: TRBV5-1; size: .; D: TRBD1; J: TRBJ2-7; CDR3: CASSSSGTGVDSYEQYF; DNA: TGCGCCAGCAGCTCGTCCGGGACAGGGGTGGACTCCTACGAGCAGTACTTC
V: TRBV5-4; size: .; D: TRBD1; J: TRBJ2-7; CDR3: CASSRQGAYSYEQYF; DNA: TGTGCCAGCAGCCGCCAGGGGGCCTATTCCTACGAGCAGTACTTC
V: TRBV7-8; size: .; D: TRBD1; J: TRBJ1-1; CDR3: CASSLGDRNTEAFF; DNA: TGTGCCAGCAGCTTAGGGGACAGGAACACTGAAGCTTTCTTT
V: TRBV7-2; size: .; D: TRBD1; J: TRBJ1-1; CDR3: CASSRDRGETEAFF; DNA: TGTGCCAGCAGCCGGGACAGGGGAGAGACTGAAGCTTTCTTT
V: TRBV5-1; size: .; D: TRBD1; J: TRBJ1-1; CDR3: CASSLGGGHTEAFF; DNA: TGCGCCAGCAGCTTGGGAGGGGGCCACACTGAAGCTTTCTTT
V: TRBV7-2; size: few; D: .; J: TRBJ2-1; CDR3: CASSLVRYNEQFF; DNA: TGTGCCAGCAGCTTAGTTCGCTACAATGAGCAGTTCTTC
V: TRBV2; size: few; D: .; J: TRBJ1-2; CDR3: CARTWEDYGYTF; DNA: TGTGCCAGAACATGGGAAGACTATGGCTACACCTTC
V: TRBV6-1; size: .; D: TRBD2; J: TRBJ2-5; CDR3: CASSPSGDKKTQYF; DNA: TGTGCCAGCAGTCCTAGCGGGGACAAAAAGACCCAGTACTTC
V: TRBV29-1; size: .; D: .; J: TRBJ2-2; CDR3: CSVSSSGDTGELFF; DNA: TGCAGCGTTTCTAGCTCTGGCGACACCGGGGAGCTGTTTTTT
V: TRBV2; size: medium-sized; D: .; J: TRBJ2-7; CDR3: CASSELGVEQYF; DNA: TGTGCCAGCAGTGAATTGGGTGTCGAGCAGTACTTC
V: TRBV18; size: .; D: .; J: TRBJ1-3; CDR3: CASSVGQLGNTIYF; DNA: TGTGCCAGCTCAGTAGGACAGCTCGGAAACACCATATATTTT
V: TRBV9; size: once; D: .; J: TRBJ1-4; CDR3: CASSPRDGLGKLFF; DNA: TGTGCCAGCAGCCCCCGTGACGGTCTAGGAAAACTGTTTTTT
V: TRBV18; size: .; D: .; J: TRBJ2-5; CDR3: CASSPQGGGETQYF; DNA: TGTGCCAGCTCACCACAAGGGGGAGGAGAGACCCAGTACTTC
V: TRBV2; size: .; D: .; J: TRBJ1-1; CDR3: CASSGGQYTEAFF; DNA: TGTGCCAGCAGTGGAGGACAGTACACTGAAGCTTTCTTT
V: TRBV10-3; size: .; D: .; J: TRBJ2-1; CDR3: CAIRGDYNEQFF; DNA: TGTGCCATCAGGGGAGACTACAATGAGCAGTTCTTC
V: TRBV5-1; size: .; D: TRBD1; J: TRBJ1-3; CDR3: CASSVGQGALGNTIYF; DNA: TGCGCCAGCAGCGTCGGACAGGGGGCTCTTGGAAACACCATATATTTT
V: TRBV19; size: once; D: .; J: TRBJ1-4; CDR3: CASSMLTGTLSEKLFF; DNA: TGTGCCAGTAGTATGTTGACCGGGACTTTGAGTGAAAAACTGTTTTTT
V: TRBV2; size: .; D: .; J: TRBJ1-5; CDR3: CASRPSGRGRQPQHF; DNA: TGTGCCAGCAGGCCCTCGGGGCGGGGACGGCAGCCCCAGCATTTT
V: TRBV10-3; size: once; D: .; J: TRBJ1-1; CDR3: CASSVTGLAEAFF; DNA: TGTGCCAGCAGTGTAACAGGGCTGGCGGAAGCTTTCTTT
V: TRBV6-4; size: few; D: .; J: TRBJ2-7; CDR3: CASSLQGGYEQYF; DNA: TGTGCCAGCAGTTTACAGGGAGGGTACGAGCAGTACTTC
V: TRBV7-2; size: .; D: .; J: TRBJ1-1; CDR3: CASQQGLNTEAFF; DNA: TGTGCCAGCCAGCAGGGGCTGAACACTGAAGCTTTCTTT
V: TRBV11-1; size: once; D: .; J: TRBJ2-5; CDR3: CASSLDRTQETQYF; DNA: TGTGCCAGCAGCTTAGACCGAACCCAAGAGACCCAGTACTTC
V: TRBV7-9; size: .; D: TRBD1; J: TRBJ1-2; CDR3: CASSLGADRALGYTF; DNA: TGTGCCAGCAGCTTAGGTGCGGACAGGGCTCTCGGCTACACCTTC
V: TRBV5-1; size: .; D: .; J: TRBJ2-1; CDR3: CASSLFVQARLRSHNEQFF; DNA: TGCGCCAGCAGCTTGTTTGTCCAGGCCCGTTTAAGGTCCCACAATGAGCAGTTCTTC
V: TRBV2; size: .; D: TRBD2; J: TRBJ2-3; CDR3: CASRERGGSDAQYF; DNA: TGTGCCAGCAGGGAGCGGGGGGGCTCAGATGCGCAGTATTTT
V: TRBV7-3; size: .; D: TRBD2; J: TRBJ2-3; CDR3: CASSPPSGTPDTQYF; DNA: TGTGCCAGCAGCCCTCCTAGCGGCACCCCAGATACGCAGTATTTT
V: TRBV19; size: .; D: TRBD2; J: TRBJ2-1; CDR3: CASRTSGSKRNEQFF; DNA: TGTGCCAGTAGGACTAGCGGGAGTAAACGCAATGAGCAGTTCTTC
V: TRBV5-4; size: .; D: .; J: TRBJ2-5; CDR3: CASSSRVQETQYF; DNA: TGTGCCAGCTCCAGTAGGGTTCAGGAGACCCAGTACTTC
V: TRBV4-2; size: .; D: .; J: TRBJ2-4; CDR3: CASSQNWGRGEAKNIQYF; DNA: TGTGCCAGCAGCCAAAATTGGGGCAGGGGAGAAGCCAAAAACATTCAGTACTTC
V: TRBV7-9; size: once; D: .; J: TRBJ1-1; CDR3: CASSSNWGGTEAFF; DNA: TGTGCCAGCAGCTCCAACTGGGGGGGCACTGAAGCTTTCTTT
V: TRBV23-1; size: .; D: .; J: TRBJ1-2; CDR3: CASSHSPPPGGANGYTF; DNA: TGCGCCAGCAGTCACTCACCCCCGCCGGGGGGGGCGAATGGCTACACCTTC
V: TRBV9; size: once; D: .; J: TRBJ1-1; CDR3: CASSLRTGMNTEAFF; DNA: TGTGCCAGCAGCCTTAGGACGGGAATGAACACTGAAGCTTTCTTT
V: TRBV28; size: .; D: TRBD1; J: TRBJ1-1; CDR3: CASSYSFGQGDTEAFF; DNA: TGTGCCAGCAGTTATAGCTTCGGACAGGGCGACACTGAAGCTTTCTTT
V: TRBV27; size: few; D: .; J: TRBJ1-3; CDR3: CASSYRAGNTIYF; DNA: TGTGCCAGCAGTTACAGAGCTGGAAACACCATATATTTT
V: TRBV6-4; size: .; D: .; J: TRBJ1-2; CDR3: CASSGGRDGAPNYGYTF; DNA: TGTGCCAGCAGCGGGGGCCGGGACGGGGCCCCCAACTATGGCTACACCTTC
V: TRBV7-2; size: .; D: TRBD2; J: TRBJ2-5; CDR3: CATSGRAIETQYF; DNA: TGTGCCACTAGCGGGAGGGCAATCGAGACCCAGTACTTC
V: TRBV5-5; size: .; D: TRBD1; J: TRBJ2-7; CDR3: CASSLSGTGSREQYF; DNA: TGTGCCAGCAGCTTGTCCGGGACAGGGTCGCGGGAGCAGTACTTC
V: TRBV5-6; size: .; D: TRBD2; J: TRBJ2-2; CDR3: CASSFGLAGGSGTGELFF; DNA: TGTGCCAGCAGCTTCGGACTAGCGGGAGGGTCGGGCACCGGGGAGCTGTTTTTT
V: TRBV6-6; size: .; D: .; J: TRBJ2-6; CDR3: CASSPGGSGANVLTF; DNA: TGTGCCAGCAGCCCCGGGGGCTCTGGGGCCAACGTCCTGACTTTC
V: TRBV9; size: .; D: .; J: TRBJ2-1; CDR3: CASSNRQASNEQFF; DNA: TGTGCCAGCAGCAATCGACAGGCGAGCAATGAGCAGTTCTTC
V: TRBV7-8; size: .; D: TRBD2; J: TRBJ2-7; CDR3: CASSLEGAGGPYEQYF; DNA: TGTGCCAGCAGCTTAGAGGGAGCGGGGGGGCCGTACGAGCAGTACTTC
V: TRBV7-3; size: .; D: .; J: TRBJ2-7; CDR3: CASSLGPLYPYEQYF; DNA: TGTGCCAGCAGCCTGGGACCGTTGTACCCCTACGAGCAGTACTTC
V: TRBV28; size: .; D: .; J: TRBJ2-3; CDR3: CASSQYIGGADTQYF; DNA: TGTGCCAGCAGTCAATATATAGGGGGGGCAGATACGCAGTATTTT
V: TRBV19; size: few; D: .; J: TRBJ1-1; CDR3: CASSTLQGPNTEAFF; DNA: TGTGCCAGTAGTACCTTGCAGGGGCCTAACACTGAAGCTTTCTTT
V: TRBV7-9; size: once; D: TRBD2; J: TRBJ2-3; CDR3: CASSFKRLAGGTDTQYF; DNA: TGTGCCAGCAGCTTCAAGAGGCTAGCGGGGGGAACAGATACGCAGTATTTT
V: TRBV19; size: once; D: .; J: TRBJ2-6; CDR3: CASSNLTHRVPGANVLTF; DNA: TGTGCCAGTAGTAACCTAACTCACAGGGTCCCTGGGGCCAACGTCCTGACTTTC
V: TRBV28; size: .; D: TRBD1; J: TRBJ1-1; CDR3: CASSWGDREGPEAFF; DNA: TGTGCCAGCAGCTGGGGGGACAGGGAAGGTCCTGAAGCTTTCTTT
V: TRBV10-3; size: once; D: TRBD1; J: TRBJ1-4; CDR3: CAISDPGGQGIGFEKLFF; DNA: TGTGCCATCAGTGACCCGGGGGGACAGGGGATTGGTTTTGAAAAACTGTTTTTT
V: TRBV28; size: .; D: .; J: TRBJ1-5; CDR3: CASTPHGNQPQHF; DNA: TGTGCCAGCACCCCCCATGGCAATCAGCCCCAGCATTTT
V: TRBV7-2; size: .; D: .; J: TRBJ2-7; CDR3: CASSLRGRSTYEQYF; DNA: TGTGCCAGCAGCCTCAGGGGCCGGTCGACCTACGAGCAGTACTTC
V: TRBV6-1; size: .; D: TRBD1; J: TRBJ1-2; CDR3: CASSTLTGGYAGYTF; DNA: TGTGCCAGCAGTACCCTTACAGGGGGCTATGCTGGCTACACCTTC
V: TRBV11-2; size: .; D: TRBD1; J: TRBJ2-7; CDR3: CASSQGGVLYEQYF; DNA: TGTGCCAGCAGCCAAGGGGGCGTACTCTACGAGCAGTACTTC